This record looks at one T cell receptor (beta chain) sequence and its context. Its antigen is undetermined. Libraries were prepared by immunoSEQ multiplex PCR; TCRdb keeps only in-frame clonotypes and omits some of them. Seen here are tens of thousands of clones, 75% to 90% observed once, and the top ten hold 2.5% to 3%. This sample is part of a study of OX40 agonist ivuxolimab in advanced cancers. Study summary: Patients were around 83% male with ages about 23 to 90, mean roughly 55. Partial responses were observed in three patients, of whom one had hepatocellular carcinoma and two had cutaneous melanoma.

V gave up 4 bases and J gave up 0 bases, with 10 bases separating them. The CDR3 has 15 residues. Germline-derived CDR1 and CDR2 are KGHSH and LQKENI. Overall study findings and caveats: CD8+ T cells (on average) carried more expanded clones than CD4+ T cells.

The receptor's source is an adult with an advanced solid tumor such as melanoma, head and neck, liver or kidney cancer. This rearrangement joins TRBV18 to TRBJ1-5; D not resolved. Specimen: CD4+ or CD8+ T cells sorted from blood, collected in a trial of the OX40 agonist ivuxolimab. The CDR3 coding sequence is TGTGCCAGCTCACAGGGAGGGAATAGCAATCAGCCCCAGCATTTT. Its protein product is CASSQGGNSNQPQHF. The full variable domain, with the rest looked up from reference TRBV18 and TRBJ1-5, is NAGVMQNPRHLVRRRGQEARLRCSPMKGHSHVYWYRQLPEEGLKFMVYLQKENIIDESGMPKERFSAEFPKEGPSILRIQQVVRGDSAAYFCASSQGGNSNQPQHFGDGTRLSIL.